This passage covers 31 T cell receptor beta chains from one sample sequenced in a study of blood T cell repertoires in COVID-19. Generated by immunoSEQ multiplex PCR, the TCRdb table keeps only in-frame clones and is missing some. The sample lists approximately 220,000 clones, 84% seen once, with around 3.1% in the top ten. The sequencing sample was made of peripheral blood. These receptor sequences come from a woman aged 25 to 39 who had recovered from COVID-19.

The rearrangement joins TRBV6-5 to TRBJ2-7, with D tentatively TRBD2 (6 bases). Germline V gene sequence: CDR1 MNHEY, CDR2 SVGAGI. Trimming removed 6 bases from V and 1 base from J, with 13 bases in between. This CDR3 comprises 14 residues. CDR3 nucleotides: TGTGCCAGCAGGGGGGATCGGGGGTCCTACGAGCAGTACTTC. Encoded protein: CASRGDRGSYEQYF.

The CDR3 sequence: CASSVSNAYEQYF. The CDR3 DNA reads as TGTGCCAGCTCGGTGAGTAATGCCTACGAGCAGTACTTC. The rearrangement joins TRBV18 to TRBJ2-7; D is unresolved. The germline V gene has CDR1 KGHSH and CDR2 LQKENI. This CDR3 region has 13 residues. V dropped 6 bases and J dropped 2 bases, with 11 bases sitting between them.

The V call is TRBV3-1 (or the pseudogene TRBV3-2), the J call TRBJ1-2; D ambiguous. V shed 8 bases and J shed 4 bases, with 11 bases lying between them. Germline assignment: CDR1 LGHDT and CDR2 YNNKEL (reference sequence). The CDR3 has 12 amino acids. CDR3: CASRGGRYGYTF. As DNA, the CDR3 is TGTGCCAGCCGCGGAGGCCGCTATGGCTACACCTTC.

V gene TRBV27 combines with J gene TRBJ1-6; TRBD1 matches 8 bases. This CDR3 region has 14 residues. V lost 5 bases to trimming and J lost 9 bases; unmatched junction nucleotides: 6. The germline gives CDR1 MNHEY, CDR2 SMNVEV (reference sequence). For the CDR3, the DNA is TGTGCCAGCAGTCGCGACAGGGGTGGTTCACCCCTCCACTTT. It codes for CASSRDRGGSPLHF.

The CDR3 protein is CASSLGDSGSSYEQYF. In DNA form, the CDR3 reads TGTGCCAGCAGCTTAGGGGATAGCGGGAGCTCCTACGAGCAGTACTTC. The V gene is TRBV7-9, the J gene TRBJ2-7; TRBD2 matches 9 bases. V lost 1 base and J lost 0; bases outside the gene matches: 4. CDR1 is SEHNR, CDR2 FQNEAQ, per germline (reference sequence). The CDR3 covers 16 residues.

This chain joins TRBV27 and TRBJ2-7; 13 nucleotides line up with TRBD2. V lost 6 bases, J lost 9 bases, and 8 bases stayed unmatched. The CDR3 is made up of 14 amino acids. Germline assignment: CDR1 MNHEY and CDR2 SMNVEV (reference sequence). The CDR3 DNA is TGTGCCAGCAGATTCGGGACTAGCGGGACCCGGCAGTACTTC. Amino acid sequence: CASRFGTSGTRQYF.

V usage is TRBV5-4 and J usage is TRBJ1-2; no clear D. The CDR3 loop spans 13 amino acids. V dropped 4 bases and J dropped 8 bases, with 15 bases sitting between them. In germline, CDR1 is SGHNT, CDR2 YYREEE (reference sequence). The chain's CDR3 is CASSPGFTGGYTF. The DNA of the CDR3 is TGTGCCAGCAGCCCCGGGTTTACGGGAGGCTACACCTTC.

J is TRBJ2-7 and V is TRBV29-1; 8 bases agree with TRBD2. V shed 3 bases and J 7 bases; nucleotides not matched to a gene: 14. Looked up from germline, CDR1 is SQVTM and CDR2 is ANQGSEA. The CDR3 contains 15 residues. Written as DNA, the CDR3 is TGCAGCGTTGATAAAGAAGCGGGAGTCCCCGGGGAGCAGTACTTC. Protein sequence: CSVDKEAGVPGEQYF.

This clone was detected only a few times. The V and J genes are TRBV19 and TRBJ1-3; the D gene is possibly TRBD1 (6 bases). The CDR3 sequence is 17 residues long. V was shortened by 3 bases and J by 2 bases, with 17 bases between the two germline ends. Per germline, CDR1 LNHDA and CDR2 SQIVND (reference sequence). The CDR3 nucleotides read TGTGCCAGTAGTATGGGGGCAGGGGACACCGCTGGAAACACCATATATTTT. Its translation: CASSMGAGDTAGNTIYF.

The table lists this clone with a few counts. The chain carries TRBV4-2 and TRBJ1-6; 10 positions agree with TRBD1. V lost 3 bases and J lost 0; bases outside the gene matches: 5. The CDR3 has 18 amino acids. Germline loops: CDR1 LGHNA, CDR2 YNFKEQ. This CDR3 reads CASSQGGQGISYNSPLHF. CDR3 in DNA: TGTGCCAGCAGCCAGGGGGGACAGGGGATCTCCTATAATTCACCCCTCCACTTT.

In this sample, this clone turned up a few times. V usage is TRBV6-2 or TRBV6-3 and J usage is TRBJ2-1; 7 bases align to TRBD2. V lost 0 bases, J lost 8 bases, and 7 bases stayed unmatched. The CDR3 contains 15 residues. Per germline, CDR1 MNHEY and CDR2 SVGEGT. In DNA form, the CDR3 reads TGTGCCAGCAGTTACTCGGGAGAGCGGGGCCATGAGCAGTTCTTC. It encodes CASSYSGERGHEQFF.

The rearrangement joins TRBV2 to TRBJ1-1; 9 nucleotides line up with TRBD1. The CDR3 consists of 12 residues. The ends lost 6 bases at V and 5 bases at J; junction bases unmatched: 1. Per the germline V gene, CDR1 is SNHLY and CDR2 is FYNNEI. The CDR3 DNA reads as TGTGCCAGCAGGACAGGGGGGACTGAAGCTTTCTTT. Amino acid sequence: CASRTGGTEAFF.

This clone came up once. CDR3 DNA sequence: TGTGCCAGCAATCGGTGGCTAGCGGGAGGCCGAGGAAATGAGCAGTTCTTC. This gives the protein CASNRWLAGGRGNEQFF. The chain employs TRBV2 and TRBJ2-1; 11 bases are a match to TRBD2. Unmatched junction bases numbered 15, after V lost 7 bases and J lost 7 bases. Looked up from germline, CDR1 is SNHLY and CDR2 is FYNNEI. The CDR3 contains 17 residues.

The chain is built from TRBV5-6 and TRBJ2-5, with 11 nucleotides matching TRBD2. The CDR3 contains 16 residues. Germline V gene data show CDR1 as SGHDT and CDR2 as YYEEEE. The trim removed 2 bases at V and 5 bases at J, leaving 8 bases unmatched. CDR3 sequence: CASSLIAGGPLETQYF. In DNA, the CDR3 is TGTGCCAGCAGCTTAATAGCGGGAGGGCCATTGGAGACCCAGTACTTC.

This rearrangement joins TRBV18 to TRBJ1-1; D gene ambiguous. The V and J ends lost 5 bases and 1 base respectively, with 5 bases between them. Germline CDR1 reads KGHSH; CDR2 reads LQKENI. CDR3 size: 12 residues. The chain's CDR3 is CASSSGNTEAFF. CDR3 DNA: TGTGCCAGCTCATCAGGGAACACTGAAGCTTTCTTT.

The chain carries TRBV5-4 and TRBJ2-7, with a tentative D call TRBD2 (6 bases). The germline V gene has CDR1 SGHNT and CDR2 YYREEE (reference sequence). This CDR3 has 15 amino acids. Trimming took off 0 bases at V and 1 base at J, with 11 bases between the two ends. For the CDR3, the DNA is TGTGCCAGCAGCTTGGGGGCGGGAATTTCCTACGAGCAGTACTTC. Its protein product is CASSLGAGISYEQYF.

The CDR3 DNA reads TGTGCCAGCAGCTTACGGGGGGCGACGGAAGCTTTCTTT. Amino acid sequence: CASSLRGATEAFF. V is TRBV5-4 and J is TRBJ1-1; maybe TRBD1 (6 bases). The V end lost 2 bases, the J end lost 8 bases, and 13 bases lay between the germline ends. Germline-derived CDR1 and CDR2 are SGHNT and YYREEE (reference sequence). The CDR3 length is 13 residues. The full variable domain, with the rest looked up from reference TRBV5-4 and TRBJ1-1, is ETGVTQSPTHLIKTRGQQVTLRCSSQSGHNTVSWYQQALGQGPQFIFQYYREEENGRGNFPPRFSGLQFPNYSSELNVNALELDDSALYLCASSLRGATEAFFGQGTRLTVV.

The J gene is TRBJ2-4, the V gene TRBV5-4, with a weak D call TRBD2 (5 bases). CDR1 and CDR2 from the germline V gene are SGHNT and YYREEE (reference sequence). This CDR3 has 17 residues. Trimming took off 2 bases at V and 3 bases at J, with 18 bases between the two ends. The CDR3 DNA reads as TGTGCCAGCAGCTTAGGCGACCTGAGCGGAAACAAAAACATTCAGTACTTC. Translated: CASSLGDLSGNKNIQYF.

The chain recombines TRBV25-1 with TRBJ1-1; D gene ambiguous. Trimming stripped 1 base from V and 0 bases from J, with 15 bases between. CDR3 size: 17 residues. Germline loops: CDR1 MGHDK, CDR2 SYGVNS. The CDR3 here is CASSEFPSDTMNTEAFF. CDR3 sequence (DNA): TGTGCCAGCAGTGAATTTCCGTCAGATACTATGAACACTGAAGCTTTCTTT.

This clone has at least ten counts. Other nucleotide sequences in the sample specify the same CDR3. The rearrangement joins TRBV27 to TRBJ2-7, with a weak D call TRBD1 (5 bases). The germline gives CDR1 MNHEY, CDR2 SMNVEV (reference sequence). V was pared by 6 bases and J by 4 bases, with 7 bases between. The length of the CDR3 is 11 residues. DNA of the CDR3: TGTGCCAGCAGGTCAGGGTACGAGCAGTACTTC. Amino acids: CASRSGYEQYF.

J is TRBJ2-1 and V is TRBV11-2, with TRBD2 matching 9 bases. The V segment lost 10 bases and the J segment 5 bases; nucleotides outside the gene matches: 6. CDR1 and CDR2 (germline): SGHAT, FQNNGV. The CDR3 has 13 amino acids. CDR3 sequence (DNA): TGTGCCATCCGAGCGGGAGGACACAATGAGCAGTTCTTC. Amino acids: CAIRAGGHNEQFF.

The genes are TRBV28 and TRBJ1-6; possible D gene TRBD1, 6 bases. The CDR3 has 14 amino acids. Trimming removed 4 bases at V and 7 bases at J, with 11 bases between. Germline V gives CDR1 MDHEN, CDR2 SYDVKM. The CDR3 spells CASSYGGTNSPLHF. In DNA, the CDR3 is TGTGCCAGCAGTTACGGTGGGACAAATTCACCCCTCCACTTT.

In DNA form, the CDR3 reads TGCGCCAGCAGCCAAGATGCGGGAGTCAATCAGCCCCAGCATTTT. Translated: CASSQDAGVNQPQHF. The chain recombines TRBV4-1 with TRBJ1-5; D ambiguous. CDR1 is MGHRA, CDR2 YSYEKL, per germline. Trimming took 0 bases from V and 3 from J, leaving 9 bases between them. CDR3 length: 15 residues.

The rearrangement joins TRBV28 to TRBJ1-1; the D is unclear. This CDR3 comprises 14 residues. V was clipped by 7 bases and J by 4 bases, with 16 bases between them. In germline, CDR1 is MDHEN, CDR2 SYDVKM. The CDR3 nucleotides read TGTGCCAGCACCACCCCAGTGGGGAGCACTGAAGCTTTCTTT. This codes for CASTTPVGSTEAFF.

This clone was counted many times. The J gene is TRBJ1-5, the V gene TRBV19; 8 bases line up with TRBD1. The CDR3 loop spans 15 amino acids. CDR1 and CDR2 from the germline V gene are LNHDA and SQIVND (reference sequence). V was pared by 6 bases and J by 5 bases, with 9 bases of the junction left unmatched. The CDR3 nucleotides read TGTGCCAGTAGAAGGACAGGGCAGAGTCATCAGCCCCAGCATTTT. Amino acid sequence: CASRRTGQSHQPQHF.

The V gene is TRBV3-1 (or the pseudogene TRBV3-2), the J gene TRBJ1-4; D call uncertain. Trimming stripped 5 bases from V and 0 bases from J, with 22 bases between. The CDR3 covers 19 residues. Germline CDR1 LGHDT, CDR2 YNNKEL (reference sequence). CDR3 residues: CASSCRPWTELATNEKLFF. CDR3 DNA: TGTGCCAGCAGCTGCCGGCCTTGGACTGAACTCGCAACTAATGAAAAACTGTTTTTT.

This clone has a single count. V is TRBV27 and J is TRBJ2-2, with TRBD1 matching over 9 bases. Unmatched junction bases numbered 3, after V lost 4 bases and J lost 3 bases. The CDR3 is made up of 15 amino acids. The V gene's germline CDR1 is MNHEY and CDR2 SMNVEV (reference sequence). In DNA, the CDR3 is TGTGCCAGCAGTTGGACAGGGGTAGACACCGGGGAGCTGTTTTTT. Translation: CASSWTGVDTGELFF.

The chain uses TRBV3-1 (or the pseudogene TRBV3-2) and TRBJ2-1; TRBD1 is a possible D gene (6 bases). V was pared by 5 bases and J by 6 bases, with 11 bases between. The germline V gene encodes CDR1 LGHDT and CDR2 YNNKEL (reference sequence). This CDR3 is 13 amino acids long. The CDR3 nucleotides are TGTGCCAGCAGCTATACCAGGGGCAATGAGCAGTTCTTC. Translating gives CASSYTRGNEQFF.

The J gene is TRBJ2-1, the V gene TRBV7-3; 8 bases fit TRBD2. V lost 5 bases, J lost 5 bases, and 11 bases stayed unmatched. In germline, CDR1 is SGHTA, CDR2 FQGTGA. The CDR3 consists of 16 residues. This chain's CDR3 is CASSPPGGNKDNEQFF. Written as DNA, the CDR3 is TGTGCCAGCAGCCCCCCGGGGGGGAACAAGGACAATGAGCAGTTCTTC.

This clone was seen a single time. The J gene is TRBJ2-5, the V gene TRBV11-1, with TRBD2 matching 9 bases. The CDR3 consists of 16 residues. V lost 5 bases, J lost 5 bases, and 12 bases stayed unmatched. CDR1 is SGHAT and CDR2 is FQDESV in the germline V gene (reference sequence). The CDR3 DNA sequence: TGTGCCAGCAGCGAGGGGGTTAGCGGGAGCAGGGAGACCCAGTACTTC. It is translated as CASSEGVSGSRETQYF.

This chain uses TRBV7-3 with TRBJ2-5, with 11 nucleotides matching TRBD2. The J segment lost 5 bases and the V segment lost 5 bases, leaving 7 bases of the junction unmatched. Germline assignment: CDR1 SGHTA and CDR2 FQGTGA. The length of the CDR3 is 15 residues. Written as DNA, the CDR3 is TGTGCCAGCAGCGTCCTAGCGGGAGGCCCCGAGACCCAGTACTTC. Translated: CASSVLAGGPETQYF.